One T cell receptor (beta chain) is described in this entry. These data come from a study of shared clonotypes between healthy human individuals. Generated by immunoSEQ multiplex PCR, the TCRdb table keeps only in-frame clones and is missing some. The table includes about 490,000 clones, 76% detected once. The sample comprised PBMCs. The TCR comes from a woman in her forties in good health. Some clones in this sample may be carry-over from other donors' samples.

The CDR3: CASSVADIPNEKLFF. The DNA of the CDR3 is TGTGCCAGCAGCGTAGCTGACATTCCCAATGAAAAACTGTTTTTT. V usage is TRBV9 and J usage is TRBJ1-4; unclear D gene. The CDR3 extends over 15 amino acids. With 0 bases removed from V and 5 bases from J, the gap between germline ends came to 11 bases. Germline assignment: CDR1 SGDLS and CDR2 YYNGEE.